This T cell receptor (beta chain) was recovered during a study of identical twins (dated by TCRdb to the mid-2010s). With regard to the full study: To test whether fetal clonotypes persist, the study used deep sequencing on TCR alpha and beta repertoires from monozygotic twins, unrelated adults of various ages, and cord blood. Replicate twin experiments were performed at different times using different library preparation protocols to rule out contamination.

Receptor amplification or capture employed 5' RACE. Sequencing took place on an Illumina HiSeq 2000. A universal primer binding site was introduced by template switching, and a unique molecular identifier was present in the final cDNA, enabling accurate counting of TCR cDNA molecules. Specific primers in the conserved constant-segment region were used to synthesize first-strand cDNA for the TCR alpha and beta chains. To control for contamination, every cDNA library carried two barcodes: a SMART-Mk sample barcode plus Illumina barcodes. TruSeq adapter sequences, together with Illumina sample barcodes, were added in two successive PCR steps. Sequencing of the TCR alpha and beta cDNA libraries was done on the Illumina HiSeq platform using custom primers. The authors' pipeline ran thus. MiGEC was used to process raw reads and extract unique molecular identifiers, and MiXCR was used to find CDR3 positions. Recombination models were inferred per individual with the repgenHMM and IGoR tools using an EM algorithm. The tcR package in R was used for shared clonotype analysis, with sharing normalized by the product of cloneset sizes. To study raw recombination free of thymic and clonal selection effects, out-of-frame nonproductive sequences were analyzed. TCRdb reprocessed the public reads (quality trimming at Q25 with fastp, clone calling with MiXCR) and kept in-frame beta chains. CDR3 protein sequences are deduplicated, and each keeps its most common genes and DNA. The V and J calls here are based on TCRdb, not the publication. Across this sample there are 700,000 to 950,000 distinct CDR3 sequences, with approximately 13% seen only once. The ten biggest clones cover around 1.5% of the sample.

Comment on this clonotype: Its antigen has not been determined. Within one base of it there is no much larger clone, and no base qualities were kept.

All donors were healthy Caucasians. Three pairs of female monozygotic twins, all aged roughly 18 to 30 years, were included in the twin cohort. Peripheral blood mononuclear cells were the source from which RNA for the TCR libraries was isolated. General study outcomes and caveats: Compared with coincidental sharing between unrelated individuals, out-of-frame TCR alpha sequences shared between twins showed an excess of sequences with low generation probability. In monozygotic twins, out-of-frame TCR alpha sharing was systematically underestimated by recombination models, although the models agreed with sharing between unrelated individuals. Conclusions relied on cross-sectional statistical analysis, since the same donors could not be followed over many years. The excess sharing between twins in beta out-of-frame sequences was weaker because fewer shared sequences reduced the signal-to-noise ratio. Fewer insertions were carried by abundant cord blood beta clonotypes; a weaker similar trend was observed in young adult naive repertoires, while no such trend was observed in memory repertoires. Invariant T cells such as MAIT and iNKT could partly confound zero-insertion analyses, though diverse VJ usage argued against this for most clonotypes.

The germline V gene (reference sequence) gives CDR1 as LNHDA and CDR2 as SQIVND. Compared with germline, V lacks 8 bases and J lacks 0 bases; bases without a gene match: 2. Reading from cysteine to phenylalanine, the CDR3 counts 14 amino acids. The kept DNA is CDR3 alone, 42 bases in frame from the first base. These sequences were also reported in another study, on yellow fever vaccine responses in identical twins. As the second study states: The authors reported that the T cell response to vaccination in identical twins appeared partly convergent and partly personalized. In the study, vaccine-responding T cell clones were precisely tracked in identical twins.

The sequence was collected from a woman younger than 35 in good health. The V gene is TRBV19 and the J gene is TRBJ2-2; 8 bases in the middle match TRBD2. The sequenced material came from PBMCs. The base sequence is TGTGCCAGTGAACTAGCGGCGAACACCGGGGAGCTGTTTTTT. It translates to CASELAANTGELFF.